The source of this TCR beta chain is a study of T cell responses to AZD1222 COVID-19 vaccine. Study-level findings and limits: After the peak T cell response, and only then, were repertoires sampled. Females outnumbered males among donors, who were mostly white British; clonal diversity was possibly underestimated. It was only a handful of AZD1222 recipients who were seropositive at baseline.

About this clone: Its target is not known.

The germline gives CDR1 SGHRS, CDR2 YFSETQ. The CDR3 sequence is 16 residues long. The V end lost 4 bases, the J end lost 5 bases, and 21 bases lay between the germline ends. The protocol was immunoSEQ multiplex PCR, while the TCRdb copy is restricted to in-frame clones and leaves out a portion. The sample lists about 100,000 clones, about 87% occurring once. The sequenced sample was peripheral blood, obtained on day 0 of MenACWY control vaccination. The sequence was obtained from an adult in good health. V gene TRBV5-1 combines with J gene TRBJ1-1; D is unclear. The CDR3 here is CASSLQTVEGLTEAFF. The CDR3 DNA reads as TGCGCCAGCAGCCTACAGACCGTGGAAGGTCTTACTGAAGCTTTCTTT. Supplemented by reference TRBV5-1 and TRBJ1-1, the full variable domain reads KAGVTQTPRYLIKTRGQQVTLSCSPISGHRSVSWYQQTPGQGLQFLFEYFSETQRNKGNFPGRFSGRQFSNSRSEMNVSTLELGDSALYLCASSLQTVEGLTEAFFGQGTRLTVV.